This T cell receptor (beta chain) was identified during a study of T-cell reconstitution after alpha-beta-depleted transplantation in children. This clonotype was counted a few times. A library of TCRbeta sequences, prepared with unique molecular identifiers, was generated. TCRdb called the PCR reads again in MiXCR, with one record for every CDR3 protein. Here the sample spans 190,000 or so distinct CDR3 sequences, roughly 15% being singletons. CDR1 and CDR2 (germline): LGHNA, YSLEER. Trimming took 4 bases from V and 3 from J; bases not matched to a gene: 3. The CDR3 totals 14 residues. This receptor was identified in a human donor who donated a stem cell graft to a child with acute lymphoblastic leukemia. The V gene is TRBV4-3, the J gene TRBJ2-1, with 7 bases identical to TRBD1. Here the sequenced sample was PBMCs from the stem cell graft donor, taken from the stem cell graft. DNA of the CDR3: TGCGCCAGCAGCCCCAGACAGGGCTACAATGAGCAGTTCTTC. Encoded protein: CASSPRQGYNEQFF.